These 16 T cell receptor beta chains were sequenced from one sample in a study of blood T cell repertoires in COVID-19. TCRdb's table, derived via immunoSEQ multiplex PCR, lists solely in-frame clones and lacks some. The data show fewer than 150,000 clones, 71% seen once. The sequenced sample consisted of peripheral blood. These TCRs come from a human donor with acute or convalescent COVID-19. The donor label of this sample is uncertain.

This clone was seen a few times. The rearrangement links TRBV14 to TRBJ1-4, with 8 bases that match TRBD1. J lost 6 bases, V lost 2 bases, and 5 bases had no gene match. There are 15 residues in the CDR3. The germline V gene has CDR1 SGHDN and CDR2 FVKESK. Written as DNA, the CDR3 is TGTGCCAGCAGCCAATTCGGACAGGGCGATGAAAAACTGTTTTTT. Encoded protein: CASSQFGQGDEKLFF.

This chain joins TRBV6-5 and TRBJ2-1; a possible D gene is TRBD2 (7 bases). Germline V gene data show CDR1 as MNHEY and CDR2 as SVGAGI. V was pared by 7 bases and J by 3 bases, with 16 bases between. The CDR3 has 15 amino acids. CDR3 amino acids: CASKRRGGNYNEQFF. The DNA for the CDR3 is TGTGCCAGCAAACGAAGGGGGGGTAACTACAATGAGCAGTTCTTC.

This clone was recorded once. The V call is TRBV6-5, the J call TRBJ1-4, with 7 bases identical to TRBD1. The V and J ends lost 6 bases and 4 bases, in that order; junction bases with no gene match: 5. Germline values: CDR1 MNHEY, CDR2 SVGAGI. The CDR3 totals 14 residues. This chain's CDR3 is CASRSGQYNEKLFF. The CDR3 DNA reads as TGTGCCAGCAGATCGGGACAGTATAATGAAAAACTGTTTTTT.

The chain recombines TRBV2 with TRBJ1-5; D not certain. Germline V lookup: CDR1 SNHLY, CDR2 FYNNEI. The CDR3 has 13 amino acids. V was shortened by 6 bases and J by 5 bases, with 11 bases between the two germline ends. CDR3 nucleotide sequence: TGTGCCAGCAGCAGGACTCCGGATCAGCCCCAGCATTTT. Protein product: CASSRTPDQPQHF.

The table lists this clone with many counts. V is TRBV7-9 and J is TRBJ2-2, with TRBD1 matching 7 bases. This CDR3 is built from 15 residues. CDR1 is SEHNR, CDR2 FQNEAQ, per germline (reference sequence). V was clipped by 5 bases and J by 3 bases; unmatched bases: 6. CDR3 coding DNA: TGTGCCAGCAGCAAAGTACAGGGGTACACCGGGGAGCTGTTTTTT. This translates into CASSKVQGYTGELFF. The full variable domain, its missing parts supplied by reference TRBV7-9 and TRBJ2-2, is DTGVSQNPRHKITKRGQNVTFRCDPISEHNRLYWYRQTLGQGPEFLTYFQNEAQLEKSRLLSDRFSAERPKGSFSTLEIQRTEQGDSAMYLCASSKVQGYTGELFFGEGSRLTVL.

V gene TRBV29-1 combines with J gene TRBJ2-1; TRBD2 agrees at 7 bases. The V gene end was trimmed by 4 bases and the J gene end by 8 bases; junction bases not matched to a gene: 5. Germline V gives CDR1 SQVTM, CDR2 ANQGSEA. The CDR3 runs to 12 residues. DNA of the CDR3: TGCAGCGTTGCGGGGGGAAGGCATGAGCAGTTCTTC. Encoded protein: CSVAGGRHEQFF.

The gene calls are TRBV5-4 and TRBJ2-4; D perhaps matches TRBD1 (6 bases). This CDR3 has 16 amino acids. V gave up 3 bases and J gave up 0 bases, with 13 bases separating them. Germline V lookup: CDR1 SGHNT, CDR2 YYREEE (reference sequence). Here the CDR3 DNA reads TGTGCCAGCAGCTCAGGACAGACACTAGCCAAAAACATTCAGTACTTC. This translates into CASSSGQTLAKNIQYF. Filled out from reference TRBV5-4 and TRBJ2-4, the complete variable domain reads ETGVTQSPTHLIKTRGQQVTLRCSSQSGHNTVSWYQQALGQGPQFIFQYYREEENGRGNFPPRFSGLQFPNYSSELNVNALELDDSALYLCASSSGQTLAKNIQYFGAGTRLSVL.

The rearrangement links TRBV14 to TRBJ1-1; D uncertain. Germline lookup yields CDR1 SGHDN and CDR2 FVKESK. V shed 0 bases and J shed 5 bases, with 16 bases lying between them. The CDR3 has 16 residues. CDR3 DNA: TGTGCCAGCAGCCAAGATTATACGGGTGATCGAACTGAAGCTTTCTTT. This translates into CASSQDYTGDRTEAFF.

CDR3 residues: CASSKGLAMATQYF. The CDR3 nucleotides read TGTGCCAGCAGCAAAGGACTAGCTATGGCCACCCAGTACTTC. This chain connects TRBV7-2 to TRBJ2-5, with 8 bases matching TRBD2. Trimming took 5 bases from V and 8 from J; bases not matched to a gene: 10. Germline CDR1 is SGHTA and CDR2 is FQGNSA. The CDR3 totals 14 residues. Full variable domain (missing parts from reference TRBV7-2 and TRBJ2-5): GAGVSQSPSNKVTEKGKDVELRCDPISGHTALYWYRQSLGQGLEFLIYFQGNSAPDKSGLPSDRFSAERTGGSVSTLTIQRTQQEDSAVYLCASSKGLAMATQYFGPGTRLLVL.

The chain uses TRBV30 and TRBJ1-6; D remains ambiguous. Deletions cut 0 bases from V and 5 bases from J, with 14 bases between. CDR1 and CDR2 (germline): GTSNPN, SVGIG (reference sequence). The length of the CDR3 is 16 residues. CDR3 sequence (DNA): TGTGCCTGGAGTGTACGTATAACAGTGGATAATTCACCCCTCCACTTT. Amino acid sequence: CAWSVRITVDNSPLHF.

The chain combines TRBV10-3 with TRBJ2-1; 8 bases are a match to TRBD1. V lost 4 bases to trimming and J lost 0 bases; unmatched junction nucleotides: 17. The CDR3 totals 20 residues. The germline CDR1 and CDR2 sequences are ENHRY and SYGVKD. CDR3 amino acids: CAISARAGTGPIGSYNEQFF. The CDR3, as DNA: TGTGCCATCAGTGCCCGTGCCGGGACAGGACCCATCGGCTCCTACAATGAGCAGTTCTTC.

The chain has TRBV4-1 and TRBJ1-1; 7 positions agree with TRBD1. With V trimmed by 1 base and J by 5 bases, 16 bases remained unmatched. There are 18 residues in the CDR3. Germline-derived CDR1 and CDR2 are MGHRA and YSYEKL. The CDR3 nucleotides read TGCGCCAGCAGCCAAGGTATTCTGAGGGGGCAACTAGGGACTGAAGCTTTCTTT. It codes for CASSQGILRGQLGTEAFF.

The chain uses TRBV11-1 and TRBJ1-2; possibly TRBD1 for D (5 bases). CDR3 size: 13 residues. The V gene lost 6 bases and the J gene lost 2 bases, with 10 bases spanning the gap. CDR1 is SGHAT and CDR2 is FQDESV in the germline V gene (reference sequence). The CDR3 DNA is TGTGCCAGCAGTCCTTCAGGGAACTATGGCTACACCTTC. This codes for CASSPSGNYGYTF.

CDR3 loop: CASSYPGGNQPQHF. CDR3 sequence (DNA): TGTGCCAGCAGTTATCCAGGGGGAAATCAGCCCCAGCATTTT. The rearrangement joins TRBV28 to TRBJ1-5, with 7 nucleotides matching TRBD1. The J segment lost 4 bases and the V segment lost 4 bases, leaving 4 bases of the junction unmatched. This CDR3 has 14 residues. Germline lookup yields CDR1 MDHEN and CDR2 SYDVKM.

This clone was observed once. This chain uses TRBV7-3 with TRBJ1-1; D may be TRBD1 (5 bases). V shed 5 bases and J shed 7 bases, with 14 bases lying between them. CDR3 length: 13 amino acids. Germline V gene sequence: CDR1 SGHTA, CDR2 FQGTGA. The CDR3 nucleotides read TGTGCCAGCAGCCCCGGGGGTAGTGGTGAAGCTTTCTTT. Amino acids: CASSPGGSGEAFF.

J is TRBJ1-4 and V is TRBV5-1; 8 nucleotides match TRBD1. The V segment lost 3 bases and the J segment 4 bases; nucleotides outside the gene matches: 5. The germline gives CDR1 SGHRS, CDR2 YFSETQ. This CDR3 spans 15 amino acids. The CDR3 nucleotides read TGCGCCAGCAGCTCACAGGGGGGATTTAATGAAAAACTGTTTTTT. The encoded protein is CASSSQGGFNEKLFF.